The 13 T cell receptor beta chains below come from one sample, sequenced in a study of blood T cell repertoires in COVID-19. Only in-frame clones appear in the TCRdb table, and some are missing; sequencing was by immunoSEQ multiplex PCR. The sample consists of more than 130,000 clones, about 80% of them appearing once. Sample: peripheral blood. The receptor source for this set is a woman older than 75 in a cohort sampled during active or convalescent COVID-19.

The gene calls are TRBV7-2 and TRBJ2-3; D is possibly TRBD1 (5 bases). Germline CDR1 and CDR2: SGHTA and FQGNSA. The V end lost 4 bases, the J end lost 4 bases, and 15 bases lay between the germline ends. The CDR3 has 15 amino acids. The CDR3: CASSSASSRADTQYF. The CDR3 nucleotides read TGTGCCAGCAGCTCCGCCTCGTCCAGGGCAGATACGCAGTATTTT.

The rearrangement links TRBV10-3 to TRBJ2-3; 9 nucleotides align to TRBD2. Germline-derived CDR1 and CDR2 are ENHRY and SYGVKD. The CDR3 runs to 15 residues. J was trimmed by 1 base and V by 6 bases; bases with no gene match: 5. The CDR3 reads CAIRERGAGTDTQYF. CDR3 DNA sequence: TGTGCCATCAGGGAGCGGGGGGCTGGCACAGATACGCAGTATTTT.

The V call is TRBV5-1, the J call TRBJ1-5; D remains ambiguous. The CDR3 has 17 residues. Germline loops: CDR1 SGHRS, CDR2 YFSETQ. V lost 0 bases and J lost 3, with 16 bases in between. DNA for the CDR3: TGCGCCAGCAGCTTGGCCCAAACGAGAGGTTACAATCAGCCCCAGCATTTT. Its protein is CASSLAQTRGYNQPQHF.

J is TRBJ2-7 and V is TRBV27; 10 nucleotides line up with TRBD1. Germline CDR1 reads MNHEY; CDR2 reads SMNVEV (reference sequence). V shed 4 bases and J 6 bases; nucleotides not matched to a gene: 12. The CDR3 totals 16 residues. CDR3 nucleotides: TGTGCCAGCAGTTCCGTCTTTGGACAGGGGGTAGGCGAGCAGTACTTC. Encoded protein: CASSSVFGQGVGEQYF.

Here the CDR3 DNA reads TGTGCCACCAGCAGAGGCGAGACTAGCGGGGGTGGAGAGACCCAGTACTTC. It specifies CATSRGETSGGGETQYF. The chain recombines TRBV15 with TRBJ2-5; 12 nucleotides agree with TRBD2. CDR1 is LNHNV, CDR2 YYDKDF, per germline (reference sequence). This CDR3 region has 17 residues. V lost 1 base to trimming and J lost 4 bases; unmatched junction nucleotides: 7.

This clone was observed a few times. The chain links TRBV7-3 to TRBJ1-1, with no clear D. The V and J ends lost 2 bases and 0 bases respectively, with 4 bases between them. Germline values: CDR1 SGHTA, CDR2 FQGTGA. The CDR3 has 13 residues. The CDR3 nucleotides read TGTGCCAGCAGCTTATGGCTGAACACTGAAGCTTTCTTT. Translation gives CASSLWLNTEAFF.

The V gene is TRBV10-3, the J gene TRBJ1-1; 8 positions agree with TRBD1. Trimming removed 7 bases from V and 1 base from J; junction bases left unmatched: 5. The CDR3 covers 14 residues. Per the germline V gene, CDR1 is ENHRY and CDR2 is SYGVKD. In DNA, the CDR3 is TGTGCCATCACCCCAGGACAGGGGAACACTGAAGCTTTCTTT. This encodes CAITPGQGNTEAFF.

V usage is TRBV7-2 and J usage is TRBJ2-5; tentative D call: TRBD1 (5 bases). V lost 1 base and J lost 0, with 15 bases in between. This CDR3 comprises 17 residues. Germline CDR1 and CDR2: SGHTA and FQGNSA. The CDR3 loop reads CASSLGYRQRYQETQYF. CDR3 coding DNA: TGTGCCAGCAGCTTAGGTTATAGACAGAGGTACCAAGAGACCCAGTACTTC.

The genes are TRBV5-1 and TRBJ1-2; D is perhaps TRBD1 (6 bases). Per germline, CDR1 SGHRS and CDR2 YFSETQ. The CDR3 consists of 14 residues. V was trimmed by 3 bases and J by 2 bases, leaving 11 bases between them. The chain's CDR3 is CASSSRGGNYGYTF. Written as DNA, the CDR3 is TGCGCCAGCAGCTCTAGGGGGGGAAACTATGGCTACACCTTC.

The genes are TRBV30 and TRBJ1-1; D is perhaps TRBD1 (5 bases). V was pared by 7 bases and J by 3 bases, with 12 bases between. CDR1 is GTSNPN and CDR2 is SVGIG in the germline V gene (reference sequence). This CDR3 has 12 amino acids. CDR3 sequence reads: CASWTSDTEAFF. DNA for the CDR3: TGTGCCTCCTGGACATCGGACACTGAAGCTTTCTTT.

This clone has more than one count but fewer than ten. This chain joins TRBV6-5 and TRBJ2-7; TRBD1 matches at 8 bases. CDR1 and CDR2 from the germline V gene are MNHEY and SVGAGI. The CDR3 totals 14 residues. The J segment lost 3 bases and the V segment lost 6 bases, leaving 7 bases of the junction unmatched. CDR3 in DNA: TGTGCCAGCAGACCAGGACAGGGAGTCTACGAGCAGTACTTC. It specifies CASRPGQGVYEQYF.

This CDR3 is CASSRDRVGNTIYF. CDR3 sequence (DNA): TGTGCCAGCAGCCGGGACAGGGTGGGAAACACCATATATTTT. The chain carries TRBV3-1 (or the pseudogene TRBV3-2) and TRBJ1-3; 9 bases map to TRBD1. Germline loops: CDR1 LGHDT, CDR2 YNNKEL (reference sequence). The CDR3 is 14 residues long. The V segment lost 4 bases and the J segment 4 bases; nucleotides outside the gene matches: 2.

The rearrangement links TRBV10-3 to TRBJ1-1, with D maybe TRBD1 (6 bases). This CDR3 is built from 13 residues. Germline assignment: CDR1 ENHRY and CDR2 SYGVKD. The V end lost 5 bases, the J end lost 4 bases, and 11 bases lay between the germline ends. The CDR3 bases are TGTGCCATCAGTCCACAGGGTTCCACTGAAGCTTTCTTT. Translation: CAISPQGSTEAFF.